The 31 T cell receptor beta chains listed next were all sequenced from one sample in a study of OX40 agonist ivuxolimab in advanced cancers. Only in-frame clones appear in the TCRdb table, and some are missing; sequencing was by immunoSEQ multiplex PCR. Here the sample spans around 70,000 clones, about 91% being singletons. The sample was CD4+ or CD8+ T cells sorted from blood, taken in a trial of the OX40 agonist ivuxolimab. These receptors all come from an adult with an advanced solid tumor such as melanoma, head and neck, liver or kidney cancer.

This clone was seen just once. This sequence joins TRBV6-1 and TRBJ1-2; 7 positions agree with TRBD1. CDR1 is MNHNS, CDR2 SASEGT, per germline. V lost 6 bases and J lost 4; bases outside the gene matches: 11. The CDR3 extends over 15 amino acids. This CDR3 is CASSQGGSLPYGYTF. CDR3 nucleotide sequence: TGTGCCAGCAGCCAGGGGGGCAGCCTCCCCTATGGCTACACCTTC.

The V gene is TRBV12-5, the J gene TRBJ2-1; TRBD2 is a possible D gene (7 bases). Germline CDR1 and CDR2: LGHNT and FRNRAP. There are 18 residues in the CDR3. V was pared by 0 bases and J by 1 base, with 16 bases between. CDR3 sequence (DNA): TGTGCTAGTGGTTTGGTACTAGGGGGGGGTAGGTCCTACAATGAGCAGTTCTTC. Protein: CASGLVLGGGRSYNEQFF.

The chain couples TRBV19 to TRBJ1-3, with D possibly matching TRBD1 (5 bases). V gave up 6 bases and J gave up 3 bases, with 12 bases separating them. CDR1 is LNHDA and CDR2 is SQIVND in the germline V gene (reference sequence). The CDR3 is made up of 14 amino acids. CDR3 sequence reads: CASSPGGSGNTIYF. The CDR3 DNA is TGTGCCAGTAGCCCTGGGGGTAGTGGAAACACCATATATTTT.

The rearrangement joins TRBV27 to TRBJ2-4, with 10 bases lining up with TRBD1. The CDR3 is 14 amino acids. The V gene's germline CDR1 is MNHEY and CDR2 SMNVEV (reference sequence). V was clipped by 6 bases and J by 5 bases; unmatched bases: 4. The CDR3 coding sequence is TGTGCCAGCAGGCCCGGGACAGGGGAAAACATTCAGTACTTC. It translates to CASRPGTGENIQYF.

V usage is TRBV7-2 and J usage is TRBJ1-1; D unclear. The CDR3 covers 14 residues. Germline-derived CDR1 and CDR2 are SGHTA and FQGNSA. V was pared by 4 bases and J by 9 bases, with 18 bases between. CDR3 DNA: TGTGCCAGCAGCTCCCTTGGAGGGATCGGACAAGCTTTCTTT. Its protein product is CASSSLGGIGQAFF. Based on the CDR3 plus reference TRBV7-2 and TRBJ1-1, the full variable domain is GAGVSQSPSNKVTEKGKDVELRCDPISGHTALYWYRQSLGQGLEFLIYFQGNSAPDKSGLPSDRFSAERTGGSVSTLTIQRTQQEDSAVYLCASSSLGGIGQAFFGQGTRLTVV.

This clone was counted a few times. J is TRBJ2-2 and V is TRBV30; D is uncertain. This CDR3 has 14 residues. V lost 1 base to trimming and J lost 0 bases, with 6 bases between them. The germline gives CDR1 GTSNPN, CDR2 SVGIG (reference sequence). DNA of the CDR3: TGTGCCTGGAGTGCCATTACGAACACCGGGGAGCTGTTTTTT. This encodes CAWSAITNTGELFF.

The genes are TRBV18 and TRBJ2-3, with TRBD2 matching 15 bases. This CDR3 spans 18 amino acids. Germline trimming cut 6 bases from V and 2 bases from J; bases unmatched to any gene: 9. In germline, CDR1 is KGHSH, CDR2 LQKENI. DNA for the CDR3: TGTGCCAGCTCTCCCGGACTAGCGGGGGGGACTCTCACAGATACGCAGTATTTT. It encodes CASSPGLAGGTLTDTQYF.

In DNA form, the CDR3 reads TGTGCCAGCAGTTCCCCCACAGGGGGCTCTGGAAACACCATATATTTT. It codes for CASSSPTGGSGNTIYF. The V call is TRBV28, the J call TRBJ1-3; the match to TRBD1 covers 8 bases. CDR1 and CDR2 from the germline V gene are MDHEN and SYDVKM. The CDR3 is made up of 16 amino acids. V shed 4 bases, J shed 0 bases, and the junction held 5 bases outside the gene matches. The variable domain in full, with the rest retrieved from reference TRBV28 and TRBJ1-3, is DVKVTQSSRYLVKRTGEKVFLECVQDMDHENMFWYRQDPGLGLRLIYFSYDVKMKEKGDIPEGYSVSREKKERFSLILESASTNQTSMYLCASSSPTGGSGNTIYFGEGSWLTVV.

The genes are TRBV6-1 and TRBJ1-2; maybe TRBD1 (6 bases). Trimming shortened V by 2 bases and J by 5 bases, and 15 bases separated the two germline ends. The CDR3 has 15 residues. In germline, CDR1 is MNHNS, CDR2 SASEGT. The DNA for the CDR3 is TGTGCCAGCAGTGAAATGGGATCAAGGGGGTATGGCTACACCTTC. It specifies CASSEMGSRGYGYTF.

V is TRBV7-9 and J is TRBJ1-1; no clear D gene. Trimming removed 1 base at V and 5 bases at J, with 11 bases between. Looked up from germline, CDR1 is SEHNR and CDR2 is FQNEAQ (reference sequence). This CDR3 is 14 amino acids long. DNA for the CDR3: TGTGCCAGCAGCTTAGAAGCGTCACAGACTGAAGCTTTCTTT. Encoded protein: CASSLEASQTEAFF. The complete variable domain, with remaining parts taken from reference TRBV7-9 and TRBJ1-1, reads DTGVSQNPRHKITKRGQNVTFRCDPISEHNRLYWYRQTLGQGPEFLTYFQNEAQLEKSRLLSDRFSAERPKGSFSTLEIQRTEQGDSAMYLCASSLEASQTEAFFGQGTRLTVV.

V gene TRBV9 combines with J gene TRBJ2-3; perhaps D is TRBD1 or TRBD2 (6 bases each). This CDR3 comprises 14 residues. V shed 0 bases and J shed 2 bases, with 7 bases lying between them. Germline values: CDR1 SGDLS, CDR2 YYNGEE. The CDR3 sequence is CASSVAGATDTQYF. For the CDR3, the DNA is TGTGCCAGCAGCGTAGCGGGGGCCACAGATACGCAGTATTTT.

This chain joins TRBV5-6 and TRBJ2-1; D is ambiguous. The CDR3 covers 15 residues. Germline V gene data show CDR1 as SGHDT and CDR2 as YYEEEE. V lost 0 bases and J lost 4, with 11 bases in between. The CDR3 bases are TGTGCCAGCAGCTTGGGCCCGGACGGGTACAATGAGCAGTTCTTC. As protein: CASSLGPDGYNEQFF. Full variable domain (remainder filled in from reference TRBV5-6 and TRBJ2-1): DAGVTQSPTHLIKTRGQQVTLRCSPKSGHDTVSWYQQALGQGPQFIFQYYEEEERQRGNFPDRFSGHQFPNYSSELNVNALLLGDSALYLCASSLGPDGYNEQFFGPGTRLTVL.

This chain joins TRBV7-9 and TRBJ1-3, with 9 bases aligning to TRBD1. Trimming removed 5 bases from V and 1 base from J; junction bases left unmatched: 3. This CDR3 contains 15 residues. Germline V gene data show CDR1 as SEHNR and CDR2 as FQNEAQ (reference sequence). The CDR3 DNA sequence: TGTGCCAGCAGCGCCGGGACAGGGTCTGGAAACACCATATATTTT. This sequence encodes CASSAGTGSGNTIYF.

V usage is TRBV14 and J usage is TRBJ1-4; TRBD1 matches 8 bases. The germline V gene has CDR1 SGHDN and CDR2 FVKESK. This CDR3 region has 15 residues. The V gene end was trimmed by 4 bases and the J gene end by 5 bases; junction bases not matched to a gene: 6. The CDR3 loop reads CASSREDRENEKLFF. For the CDR3, the DNA is TGTGCCAGCAGCCGAGAGGACAGGGAGAATGAAAAACTGTTTTTT.

This chain connects TRBV7-9 to TRBJ1-4; D uncertain. The CDR3 runs to 14 residues. From germline, CDR1 is SEHNR and CDR2 FQNEAQ (reference sequence). V gave up 2 bases and J gave up 7 bases, with 11 bases separating them. CDR3 DNA: TGTGCCAGCAGCTTAACATTCTCCGGTGAAAAACTGTTTTTT. As protein: CASSLTFSGEKLFF. Based on the CDR3 plus reference TRBV7-9 and TRBJ1-4, the full variable domain is DTGVSQNPRHKITKRGQNVTFRCDPISEHNRLYWYRQTLGQGPEFLTYFQNEAQLEKSRLLSDRFSAERPKGSFSTLEIQRTEQGDSAMYLCASSLTFSGEKLFFGSGTQLSVL.

This clone was detected once. The chain joins TRBV5-5 to TRBJ1-2; 7 nucleotides match TRBD1. The CDR3 is 12 amino acids. Germline V lookup: CDR1 SGHKS, CDR2 YYEKEE (reference sequence). V lost 3 bases to trimming and J lost 6 bases; unmatched junction nucleotides: 2. The CDR3 region has the DNA TGTGCCAGCAGCTGGGACAGCGATGGCTACACCTTC. This translates into CASSWDSDGYTF.

This clone was seen a single time. V is TRBV15 and J is TRBJ2-5; no clear D gene. CDR1 and CDR2 (germline): LNHNV, YYDKDF (reference sequence). V was pared by 2 bases and J by 5 bases, with 9 bases between. The CDR3 length is 13 residues. DNA of the CDR3: TGTGCCACCAGCAGAAAATTGTGGGAGACCCAGTACTTC. Amino acids: CATSRKLWETQYF.

This clone has a handful of counts. V and J are TRBV2 and TRBJ1-1, with 7 bases lining up with TRBD1. Germline V CDR1 and CDR2: SNHLY, FYNNEI. The CDR3 extends over 14 amino acids. J gave up 5 bases and V 4 bases, and 7 bases lay outside the gene matches. CDR3 sequence (DNA): TGTGCCAGCAGTGTAGGACAGGCTTTTACTGAAGCTTTCTTT. This translates into CASSVGQAFTEAFF.

The sample holds one count of this clone. This rearrangement joins TRBV28 to TRBJ1-3; possibly TRBD1 for D (5 bases). Per the germline V gene, CDR1 is MDHEN and CDR2 is SYDVKM. CDR3 length: 15 amino acids. V was clipped by 6 bases and J by 0 bases, with 12 bases between them. The CDR3 nucleotides read TGTGCCAGCAGCCGGGGGGAGTTCTCTGGAAACACCATATATTTT. Its protein product is CASSRGEFSGNTIYF.

The chain employs TRBV4-2 and TRBJ2-5, with D possibly matching TRBD1 (6 bases). The last part of the DNA fits TRBJ2-7 better; the J call may be wrong. The CDR3 is 14 residues long. Germline values: CDR1 LGHNA, CDR2 YNFKEQ. The CDR3 protein is CASSQDSRGNEQYF. The DNA of the CDR3 is TGTGCCAGCAGCCAAGATAGCAGGGGAAACGAGCAGTACTTC.

The V call is TRBV5-1, the J call TRBJ2-7, with D hard to call. V was cut by 4 bases and J by 3 bases, with 8 bases left in between. Germline V gene data show CDR1 as SGHRS and CDR2 as YFSETQ. This CDR3 spans 12 amino acids. The DNA of the CDR3 is TGCGCCAGCAGCAGGCTCGGCTACGAGCAGTACTTC. Protein sequence: CASSRLGYEQYF.

The chain uses TRBV19 and TRBJ1-2; no clear D. Deletions cut 3 bases from V and 1 base from J, with 6 bases between. The CDR3 has 13 residues. Germline V CDR1 and CDR2: LNHDA, SQIVND (reference sequence). CDR3 coding DNA: TGTGCCAGTAGTATGACTTATAACTATGGCTACACCTTC. It is translated as CASSMTYNYGYTF.

The rearrangement uses TRBV6-1 and TRBJ2-7; a possible D gene is TRBD1 (5 bases). Trimming removed 5 bases at V and 2 bases at J, with 10 bases between. Germline V gene lookup returns CDR1 MNHNS and CDR2 SASEGT. This CDR3 is built from 13 residues. CDR3 region: CASSPGHTYEQYF. CDR3 coding DNA: TGTGCCAGCAGTCCTGGACATACCTACGAGCAGTACTTC.

This chain uses TRBV7-9 with TRBJ1-1; D uncertain. The CDR3 sequence is 13 residues long. CDR1 and CDR2 from the germline V gene are SEHNR and FQNEAQ (reference sequence). Between the trimmed V and J ends, which lost 1 base and 3 bases, there was a span of 6 bases. The CDR3 bases are TGTGCCAGCAGCTTAGTGGCGGACACTGAAGCTTTCTTT. Translated: CASSLVADTEAFF.

The chain has TRBV2 and TRBJ2-5, with TRBD2 identical over 10 bases. Germline CDR1 reads SNHLY; CDR2 reads FYNNEI. With V trimmed by 4 bases and J by 4 bases, 6 bases remained unmatched. CDR3 length: 15 amino acids. As DNA, the CDR3 is TGTGCCAGCAGTGTGGAGCGGGGGGGCCGAGAGACCCAGTACTTC. Its protein is CASSVERGGRETQYF. The full variable domain, its missing parts supplied by reference TRBV2 and TRBJ2-5, is EPEVTQTPSHQVTQMGQEVILRCVPISNHLYFYWYRQILGQKVEFLVSFYNNEISEKSEIFDDQFSVERPDGSNFTLKIRSTKLEDSAMYFCASSVERGGRETQYFGPGTRLLVL.

Here the CDR3 reads CASSIQGGKNTEAFF. The CDR3, as DNA: TGTGCCAGTAGTATACAGGGTGGAAAGAACACTGAAGCTTTCTTT. The V call is TRBV19, the J call TRBJ1-1, with D perhaps TRBD1 (5 bases). From germline, CDR1 is LNHDA and CDR2 SQIVND (reference sequence). CDR3 size: 15 residues. The V gene lost 2 bases and the J gene lost 1 base, with 11 bases spanning the gap. Full variable domain (rest looked up from reference TRBV19 and TRBJ1-1): DGGITQSPKYLFRKEGQNVTLSCEQNLNHDAMYWYRQDPGQGLRLIYYSQIVNDFQKGDIAEGYSVSREKKESFPLTVTSAQKNPTAFYLCASSIQGGKNTEAFFGQGTRLTVV.

This clone was seen more than once but under ten times. The chain carries TRBV5-8 and TRBJ1-4, with D perhaps matching TRBD1 (5 bases). The CDR3 extends over 14 amino acids. Germline V lookup: CDR1 SGHTS, CDR2 YDEGEE. The V gene lost 4 bases and the J gene lost 8 bases, with 15 bases spanning the gap. The CDR3: CASSHRGRKEKLFF. The CDR3 DNA follows: TGTGCCAGCAGCCACCGGGGGAGGAAGGAAAAACTGTTTTTT.

In DNA, the CDR3 is TGTGCCAGCAGGGGCTTAACTAGCGGGGGTTCAGATACGCAGTATTTT. Translating it yields CASRGLTSGGSDTQYF. The chain links TRBV6-6 to TRBJ2-3, with 11 positions matching TRBD2. This CDR3 region has 16 residues. Trimming took 6 bases from V and 4 from J; bases not matched to a gene: 9. Germline loops: CDR1 MNHNY, CDR2 SVGAGI (reference sequence).

To note about this clone: Other nucleotide sequences in the sample specify the same CDR3. The V and J genes are TRBV28 and TRBJ1-1; D uncertain. V was shortened by 5 bases and J by 2 bases, with 15 bases between the two germline ends. The CDR3 loop spans 15 amino acids. Germline lookup yields CDR1 MDHEN and CDR2 SYDVKM. The CDR3 here is CASSPLGQINTEAFF. The CDR3 DNA reads TGTGCCAGCAGTCCCCTAGGCCAGATAAACACTGAAGCTTTCTTT.

The chain recombines TRBV5-1 with TRBJ2-1, with TRBD2 matching 12 bases. V dropped 3 bases and J dropped 8; count of bases not matched to a gene: 6. Germline V gene data show CDR1 as SGHRS and CDR2 as YFSETQ. The CDR3 is 15 amino acids. The chain's CDR3 is CASSSGLAGIYEQFF. The DNA for the CDR3 is TGCGCCAGCAGCTCAGGACTAGCGGGAATCTATGAGCAGTTCTTC.

The rearrangement uses TRBV19 and TRBJ1-6; the D gene is possibly TRBD1 (5 bases). The CDR3 has 15 amino acids. The germline gives CDR1 LNHDA, CDR2 SQIVND (reference sequence). The V end was cut by 5 bases, the J end by 4 bases, with 12 bases between. The chain's CDR3 is CASSREAGYNSPLHF. Here the CDR3 DNA reads TGTGCCAGTAGTCGGGAGGCAGGGTATAATTCACCCCTCCACTTT.